Sequencing of this T cell receptor (beta chain) was carried out in a study of CD8 T cells in Susac syndrome. Findings and limits, study-wide: Where Susac syndrome CD4+ T cell repertoires were concerned, no clonal expansion was evident.

The CDR3 extends over 12 amino acids. V lost 0 bases and J lost 2, with 5 bases in between. Per the germline V gene, CDR1 is GTSNPN and CDR2 is SVGIG (reference sequence). Reverse transcription of about 0.45 to 1 ug RNA used random hexamers. TCRdb called the immunoSEQ multiplex PCR reads again in MiXCR, with one record for every CDR3 protein. The sample yields about 210,000 distinct CDR3 sequences, about 94% seen once. Patients with Susac syndrome met diagnostic criteria that were recently defined for definite or probable disease. TEMRA cells were FACS-enriched and CD8+ and CD4+ T cells negatively isolated. Only a few counts were recorded for this clonotype. The antigen remains unidentified.

Sequences were obtained from CD4+ T cells from PBMCs. The TCR originated in a human donor with Susac syndrome. This chain connects TRBV30 to TRBJ2-7, with D uncertain. CDR3 in amino acids: CAWSVLTYEQYF. The CDR3 bases are TGTGCCTGGAGTGTGCTAACCTACGAGCAGTACTTC.